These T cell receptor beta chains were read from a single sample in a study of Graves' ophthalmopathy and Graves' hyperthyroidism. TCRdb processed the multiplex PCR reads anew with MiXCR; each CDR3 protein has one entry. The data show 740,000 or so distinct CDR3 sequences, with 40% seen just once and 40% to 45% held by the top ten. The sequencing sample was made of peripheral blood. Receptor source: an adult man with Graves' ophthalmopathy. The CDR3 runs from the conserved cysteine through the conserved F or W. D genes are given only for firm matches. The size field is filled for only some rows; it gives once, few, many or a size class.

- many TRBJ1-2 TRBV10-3 TGTGCCATCAGCCTGGGTCTGGGTTTTGGCTACACCTTC CAISLGLGFGYTF
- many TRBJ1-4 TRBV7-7 TGTGCTAGCAGTTTAACGACAGGCTCTAATGAAAAACTGTTTTTT CASSLTTGSNEKLFF
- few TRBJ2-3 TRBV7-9 TGTGCCAGTAGCGCAGATACGCAGTATTTT CASSADTQYF
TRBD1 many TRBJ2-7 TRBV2 TGTGCCAGCAGTGTTCTTCCTTCGGGACAGATATCCTACGAGCAGTACTTC CASSVLPSGQISYEQYF
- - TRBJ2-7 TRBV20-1 TGCAGTGCGGGGTTTTCAGAAAGAGGGGCCTCCTACGAGCAGTACTTC CSAGFSERGASYEQYF
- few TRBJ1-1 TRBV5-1 TGCGCCAGCAGCTTGGGGTATGGTCGCACTGAAGCTTTCTTT CASSLGYGRTEAFF
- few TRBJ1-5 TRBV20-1 TGCAGTGCTAGAGATGTGAGTCGGACGGTTGAGTCCCAGCATTTT CSARDVSRTVESQHF
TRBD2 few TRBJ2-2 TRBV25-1 TGTGCCAGCAGCCAGAATCTAGCGGGAGCATCCGGGGAGCTGTTTTTT CASSQNLAGASGELFF
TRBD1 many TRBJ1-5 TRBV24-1 TGTGCCACCAGTGACCCAGGGACAGGGGGTAGCAATCAGCCCCAGCATTTT CATSDPGTGGSNQPQHF
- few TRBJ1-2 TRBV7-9 TGTGCCAGCAGCTTATATCAGGGCGGGAATGGCTACACCTTC CASSLYQGGNGYTF
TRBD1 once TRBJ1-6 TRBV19 TGTGCCAGTAGTCTTCGACAGGGGGTTAGCTCCTATAATTCACCCCTCCACTTT CASSLRQGVSSYNSPLHF
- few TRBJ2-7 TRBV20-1 TGCAGTGCTAGTATGGCTGGAAGGGGCTACGAGCAGTACTTC CSASMAGRGYEQYF
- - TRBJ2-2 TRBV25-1 TGTGCCAGCAGCCAAGTAGGGGCAGGGGGGCTGGCGACCGGGGAGCTGTTTTTT CASSQVGAGGLATGELFF
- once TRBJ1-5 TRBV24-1 TGTGCCAGCAGGACAACCGGGACAACAAATCAGCCCCAGCATTTT CASRTTGTTNQPQHF
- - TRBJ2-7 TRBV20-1 TGCAGTGCTAGAGTTGTTGGAGGGGAGCAGTACTTC CSARVVGGEQYF
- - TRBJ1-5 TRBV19 TGTGCCAGTAGTAGTGCCTCCGACTGGAACGAGCAGCCCCAGCATTTT CASSSASDWNEQPQHF
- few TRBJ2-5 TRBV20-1 TGCAGTGCTCTAGAACAGGGAGTTGGGACCCAGTACTTC CSALEQGVGTQYF
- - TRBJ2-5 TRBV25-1 TGTGCCAGCAGTGAGTCGGCTTCGGGCGTTACGGAGACCCAGTACTTC CASSESASGVTETQYF
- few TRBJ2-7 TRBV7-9 TGTGCCAGCAGCCCCACACGCATGACTAGTAGTTACGAGCAGTACTTC CASSPTRMTSSYEQYF
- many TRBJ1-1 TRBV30 TGTGCCTGGAGTGTGCTTACGAACACTGAAGCTTTCTTT CAWSVLTNTEAFF
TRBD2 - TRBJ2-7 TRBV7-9 TGTGCCAGCAGCGGACTAGCGGGTTTTGGCGAGCAGTACTTC CASSGLAGFGEQYF
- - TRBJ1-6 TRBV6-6 TGTGCCAGCAGTTATATACAGGAGAAACCCCTCCACTTT CASSYIQEKPLHF
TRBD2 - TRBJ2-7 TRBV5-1 TGCGCCAGCAGCTTGGCCAAAGGGAGGGAATTCTCCTACGAGCAGTACTTC CASSLAKGREFSYEQYF
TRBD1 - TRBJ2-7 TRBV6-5 TGTGCCAGTTCGATGGGGACAGGGAGAACCTACGAGCAGTACTTC CASSMGTGRTYEQYF
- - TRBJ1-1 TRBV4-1 TGCGCCAGCAGCCAAGCGGACAGCACTGAAGCTTTCTTT CASSQADSTEAFF
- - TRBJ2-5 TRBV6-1 TGTGCCACCGGAGGTGGGGCTGGTGAGACCCAGTACTTC CATGGGAGETQYF
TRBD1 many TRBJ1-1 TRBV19 TGTGCCAGCAGTACCGGGACAGGGTACACTGAAGCTTTCTTT CASSTGTGYTEAFF
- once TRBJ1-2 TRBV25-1 TGTGCCAGCAGTGCCGTAGGCCAGGGAGAAACTAACTATGGCTACACCTTC CASSAVGQGETNYGYTF
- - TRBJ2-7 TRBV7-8 TGTGCCAGCAGCTTTTTTCCCCAGGTCTCCTACGAGCAGTACTTC CASSFFPQVSYEQYF
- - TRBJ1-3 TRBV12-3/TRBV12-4 TGTGCCAGCAAGCCGGGACTGGCCCTGAGAAACACCGTATATTTT CASKPGLALRNTVYF
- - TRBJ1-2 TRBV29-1 TGCAGCGTAGCAGACAGCCACTCATTCTATGGCTACACCTTC CSVADSHSFYGYTF
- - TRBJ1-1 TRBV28 TGTGCCAGCAGTACAGACTTACCGAACACTGAAGCTTTCTTT CASSTDLPNTEAFF
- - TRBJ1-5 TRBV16 TGTGCCAGCAGCCTACTAAACCCCGGGCCCCAGCATTTT CASSLLNPGPQHF
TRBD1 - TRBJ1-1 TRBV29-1 TGCAACAGGGGCACTGAAGCTTTCTTT CNRGTEAFF
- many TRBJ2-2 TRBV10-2 TGCGCCAGCAGACGGCGGGACACCGGGGAGCTGTTTTTT CASRRRDTGELFF
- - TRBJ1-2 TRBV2 TGTGCCAGCAGTTACGGGGTCGGACAGAGCTTTAACTATGGCTACACCTTC CASSYGVGQSFNYGYTF
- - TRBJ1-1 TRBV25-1 TGTGCCAGCTCACCATCGGAGAACACTGAAGCTTTCTTT CASSPSENTEAFF
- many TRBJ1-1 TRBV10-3 TGTGCCATCAAAGAGGGGCCGAACACTGAAGCTTTCTTT CAIKEGPNTEAFF
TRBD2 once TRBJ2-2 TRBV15 TGTGCCACCAGCAGAGATGGGGCGGGGGAGGTTGCCGGGGAGCTGTTTTTT CATSRDGAGEVAGELFF
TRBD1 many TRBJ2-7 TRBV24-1 TGTGCCACTGGACAGGGGTACGAGCAGTACTTC CATGQGYEQYF
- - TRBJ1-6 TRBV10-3 TGTGCCAGCAGTTTGACGGTAAGGGGCGTTTCACCCCTCCACTTT CASSLTVRGVSPLHF
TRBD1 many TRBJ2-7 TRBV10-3 TGTGCCATCAGACGGACAGGGGGTAGCTCCTACGAGCAGTACTTC CAIRRTGGSSYEQYF
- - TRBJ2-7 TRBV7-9 TGTGCCAGCAGCTTCGGTCATACGGGATTGGACGAGCAGTACTTC CASSFGHTGLDEQYF
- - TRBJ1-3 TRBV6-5 TGTGCCAGCAGGCCGACGTTTTCTGGAAACACCATATATTTT CASRPTFSGNTIYF
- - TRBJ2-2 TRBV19 TGTGCCACCGCCTCATTACGAGGCGGGGAGCTGTTTTTT CATASLRGGELFF
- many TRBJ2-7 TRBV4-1 TGCGCCAGCAGCCAAGTGGTGGCGGCAGCCTACGAGCAGTACTTC CASSQVVAAAYEQYF
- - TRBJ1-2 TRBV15 TGTGCCACCAGCAGCTTGGAAATCGGGAGTAACTATGGCTACACCTTC CATSSLEIGSNYGYTF
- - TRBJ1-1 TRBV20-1 TGCAGTGCTAAAGGGACCGCGAACACTGAAGCTTTCTTT CSAKGTANTEAFF
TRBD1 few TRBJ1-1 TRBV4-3 TGCGCCAGCAGCCAGGGGACAGGGCCCCTTAACACTGAAGCTTTCTTT CASSQGTGPLNTEAFF